This T cell receptor beta chain stems from a study of tumor-infiltrating lymphocytes in primary liver carcinoma. Note on this clonotype: Its antigen is not identified.

Points from the study as a whole: Bulk unsorted sampling precluded comparing CD4+ and CD8+ repertoires.

The authors made TCR beta cDNA from around 500 ng total RNA with a constant-region primer. TCR beta libraries came from three nested multiplex PCR rounds using slightly modified ARM-PCR. A C-beta reverse primer was combined with TRBV1-TRBV30 forward primers in the first two PCR rounds, and each round had around 10 cycles. TCRdb reprocessed the multiplex PCR reads via MiXCR and lists one record per CDR3 protein. The sample consists of hundreds of thousands of distinct CDR3 sequences, about 50% of them appearing once. The germline V and J ends were trimmed by 5 bases and 2 bases, with 19 bases remaining between them. The CDR3 spans 16 residues. CDR1 SGHVS and CDR2 FQNEAQ come from the germline V gene. Germline DNA was also extracted, with blood RNA taken from unsorted whole blood.

This sequence originates from a young woman with primary liver carcinoma and hepatitis B virus infection. The sequenced sample was peripheral blood. The rearrangement links TRBV7-8 to TRBJ2-7; TRBD1 might be the D (5 bases). The CDR3 DNA sequence: TGTGCCAGCAGCCAACCTGTCGACAGAAACCCCTACGAGCAGTACTTC. Amino acids: CASSQPVDRNPYEQYF.